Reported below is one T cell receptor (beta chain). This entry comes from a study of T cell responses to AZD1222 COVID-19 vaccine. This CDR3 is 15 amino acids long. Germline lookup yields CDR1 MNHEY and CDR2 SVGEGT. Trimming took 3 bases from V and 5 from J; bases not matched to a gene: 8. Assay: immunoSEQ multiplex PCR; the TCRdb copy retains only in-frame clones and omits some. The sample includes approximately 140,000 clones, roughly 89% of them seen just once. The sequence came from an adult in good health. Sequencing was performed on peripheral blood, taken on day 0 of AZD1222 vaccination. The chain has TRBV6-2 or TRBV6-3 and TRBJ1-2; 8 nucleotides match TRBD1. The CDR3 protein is CASSYHPGGAYGYTF. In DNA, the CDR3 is TGTGCCAGCAGTTATCATCCAGGGGGCGCTTATGGCTACACCTTC.